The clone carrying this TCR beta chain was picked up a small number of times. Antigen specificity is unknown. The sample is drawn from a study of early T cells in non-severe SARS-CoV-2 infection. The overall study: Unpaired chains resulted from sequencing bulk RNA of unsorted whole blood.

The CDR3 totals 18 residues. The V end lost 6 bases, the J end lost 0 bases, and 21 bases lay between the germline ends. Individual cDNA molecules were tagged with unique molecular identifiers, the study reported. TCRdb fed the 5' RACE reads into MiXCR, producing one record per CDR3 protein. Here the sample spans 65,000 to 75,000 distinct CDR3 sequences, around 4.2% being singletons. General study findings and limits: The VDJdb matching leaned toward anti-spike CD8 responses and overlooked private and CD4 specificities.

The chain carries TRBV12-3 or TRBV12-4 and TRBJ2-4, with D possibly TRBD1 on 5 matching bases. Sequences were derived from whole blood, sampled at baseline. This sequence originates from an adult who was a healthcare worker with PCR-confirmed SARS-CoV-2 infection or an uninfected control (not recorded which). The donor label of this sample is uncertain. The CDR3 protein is CASSPFSQGALAKNIQYF. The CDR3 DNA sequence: TGTGCCAGCAGCCCATTCTCTCAAGGGGCCTTAGCCAAAAACATTCAGTACTTC.